Below, 16 T cell receptor beta chains from the same sample are listed, as sequenced in a study of blood T cells in healthy people across ages. The second PCR ran roughly 7 to 12 cycles with a sample-barcoded 5' primer and J-beta primers. In TCRdb, the 5' RACE reads were re-called with MiXCR into one record per CDR3 protein. The table includes about 1,500,000 distinct CDR3 sequences, 35% to 45% detected once. The sample consisted of blood. These receptors were collected from a woman under 30 in good health.

A word on this clonotype: The germline gene is not matched at one end of the junction; a read error may be the cause. CDR3 sequence (DNA): TGCGCCGGCAGTGAGACTAGCGGGGGATACACAGATACGCAGTATTTT. It is translated as CAGSETSGGYTDTQYF. This sequence joins TRBV12-3 or TRBV12-4 and TRBJ2-3, with 12 bases lining up with TRBD2. This CDR3 has 16 amino acids.

The chain recombines TRBV12-3 or TRBV12-4 with TRBJ1-2, with D perhaps matching TRBD1 (5 bases). This CDR3 region has 13 residues. CDR3 protein: CVGSPGRPYGYTF. The CDR3, as DNA: TGTGTCGGCAGCCCGGGGCGACCCTATGGCTACACCTTC.

V is TRBV11-2 and J is TRBJ2-5; D is undetermined. The germline V gene encodes CDR1 SGHAT and CDR2 FQNNGV. Deletions cut 4 bases from V and 5 bases from J, with 20 bases between. This CDR3 spans 16 amino acids. The chain's CDR3 is CASSSNFLPRLETQYF. The CDR3 region has the DNA TGTGCCAGCAGCTCCAATTTCCTTCCCCGCCTCGAGACCCAGTACTTC.

The rearrangement joins TRBV3-1 to TRBJ2-7; D gene ambiguous. V lost 1 base and J 6 bases, leaving 7 bases between the germline ends. CDR3 length: 12 residues. Germline V gene data show CDR1 as LGHDT and CDR2 as YNNKEL (reference sequence). Here the CDR3 DNA reads TGTGCCAGCAGCCAAGCTGGGGTCGAGCAGTACTTC. Its protein product is CASSQAGVEQYF.

V usage is TRBV20-1 and J usage is TRBJ2-1, with 8 bases lining up with TRBD2. V dropped 5 bases and J dropped 0; count of bases not matched to a gene: 6. Germline V lookup: CDR1 DFQATT, CDR2 SNEGSKA (reference sequence). The CDR3 totals 15 residues. This chain's CDR3 is CSAPQRGSSYNEQFF. The CDR3, as DNA: TGCAGTGCTCCCCAGCGGGGGAGCTCCTACAATGAGCAGTTCTTC.

As to this clonotype: The germline gene is not matched at one end of the junction; a read error may be the cause. The V and J genes are TRBV11-2 and TRBJ2-4; 7 bases line up with TRBD1. Germline assignment: CDR1 SGHAT and CDR2 FQNNGV. The CDR3 totals 13 residues. The CDR3 sequence: CTSRSGQVGVQYF. For the CDR3, the DNA is TGTACCAGCAGGTCCGGACAGGTAGGGGTGCAGTACTTC. Using reference TRBV11-2 and TRBJ2-4 for the parts outside the CDR3, the full variable domain is EAGVAQSPRYKIIEKRQSVAFWCNPISGHATLYWYQQILGQGPKLLIQFQNNGVVDDSQLPKDRFSAERLKGVDSTLKIQPAKLEDSAVYLCTSRSGQVGVQYFGAGTRLSVL.

V and J are TRBV28 and TRBJ2-7; 7 bases are shared with TRBD1. The CDR3 extends over 13 amino acids. The ends lost 8 bases at V and 10 bases at J; junction bases unmatched: 14. CDR1 is MDHEN, CDR2 SYDVKM, per germline. This CDR3 is CASQTGAAEIQYF. As DNA, the CDR3 is TGTGCCAGCCAAACAGGGGCCGCAGAGATTCAGTACTTC.

The rearrangement uses TRBV20-1 and TRBJ2-2; D might be TRBD2 (5 bases). The CDR3 totals 13 residues. Germline lookup yields CDR1 DFQATT and CDR2 SNEGSKA (reference sequence). Trimming cost V 7 bases and J 5 bases, with 14 bases left between them. This chain's CDR3 is CSGRGGRTGELFF. The CDR3 DNA reads as TGCAGTGGACGCGGAGGTCGGACCGGGGAGCTGTTTTTT.

This chain uses TRBV28 with TRBJ2-5, with D possibly TRBD2 on 7 matching bases. In germline, CDR1 is MDHEN, CDR2 SYDVKM. The CDR3 contains 16 residues. The germline V and J ends were trimmed by 4 bases and 2 bases, with 17 bases remaining between them. The CDR3 DNA reads TGTGCCAGCAGTTCTGGGGGGCTAGCGGAACAAGAGACCCAGTACTTC. The encoded protein is CASSSGGLAEQETQYF. Combining the CDR3 with reference TRBV28 and TRBJ2-5 gives the whole variable domain DVKVTQSSRYLVKRTGEKVFLECVQDMDHENMFWYRQDPGLGLRLIYFSYDVKMKEKGDIPEGYSVSREKKERFSLILESASTNQTSMYLCASSSGGLAEQETQYFGPGTRLLVL.

The genes are TRBV12-3 or TRBV12-4 and TRBJ1-2; D remains unclear. Trimming cost V 7 bases and J 3 bases, with 12 bases left between them. The CDR3 has 13 amino acids. CDR3 nucleotide sequence: TGTGCCAGCACCATAGGGTCGGACTATGGCTACACCTTC. Encoded protein: CASTIGSDYGYTF.

The chain uses TRBV6-2 or TRBV6-3 and TRBJ2-1, with 9 bases fitting TRBD2. This CDR3 region has 14 residues. V shed 8 bases, J shed 5 bases, and the junction held 7 bases outside the gene matches. In germline, CDR1 is MNHEY, CDR2 SVGEGT. The CDR3, as DNA: TGTGCCAGCGATAGCGGGGGCCTAAACAATGAGCAGTTCTTC. This translates into CASDSGGLNNEQFF.

The genes are TRBV28 and TRBJ2-1, with a possible D match to TRBD2 (6 bases). Germline V gene sequence: CDR1 MDHEN, CDR2 SYDVKM. Deletions cut 6 bases from V and 11 bases from J, with 26 bases between. The CDR3 contains 16 residues. CDR3 DNA: TGTGCCAGCAGCTTGGGTACTGCGGGGCGGACACACCAGCAGTTCTTC. This encodes CASSLGTAGRTHQQFF.

This clonotype was seen a few times. This chain links TRBV7-2 with TRBJ2-1, with 14 bases lining up with TRBD2. The V gene end was trimmed by 1 base and the J gene end by 0 bases; junction bases not matched to a gene: 8. Germline CDR1 is SGHTA and CDR2 is FQGNSA. The CDR3 has 20 residues. CDR3 DNA: TGTGCCAGCAGCTTAGTGTTTGGACTAGCGGGAGGAAGCTCCTACAATGAGCAGTTCTTC. The encoded protein is CASSLVFGLAGGSSYNEQFF.

In its sample, this clonotype was seen a few times. The chain recombines TRBV20-1 with TRBJ2-3; 8 bases fit TRBD2. The V gene end was trimmed by 1 base and the J gene end by 0 bases; junction bases not matched to a gene: 6. Germline CDR1 is DFQATT and CDR2 is SNEGSKA (reference sequence). The CDR3 is made up of 16 amino acids. CDR3: CSARVPSSGSTDTQYF. CDR3 nucleotide sequence: TGCAGTGCTAGAGTTCCATCTAGCGGGAGCACAGATACGCAGTATTTT.

The table lists this clonotype with a few counts. The DNA for the CDR3 is TGTGCCAGCACGGGGACAGGGCGACACGAGCAGTACTTC. Encoded protein: CASTGTGRHEQYF. The chain joins TRBV6-2 or TRBV6-3 to TRBJ2-7, with TRBD1 identical over 9 bases. This CDR3 has 13 residues. The V and J ends lost 7 bases and 5 bases, in that order; junction bases with no gene match: 6. CDR1 MNHEY and CDR2 SVGEGT come from the germline V gene.

This chain uses TRBV6-1 with TRBJ2-1; TRBD1 might be the D (5 bases). The length of the CDR3 is 17 residues. CDR1 MNHNS and CDR2 SASEGT come from the germline V gene. The V gene lost 0 bases and the J gene lost 1 base, with 13 bases spanning the gap. In DNA, the CDR3 is TGTGCCAGCAGTGAAGCGAGTGTGGGGCGATCCTACAATGAGCAGTTCTTC. This sequence encodes CASSEASVGRSYNEQFF.